These 30 T cell receptor beta chains share one sample of origin, sequenced in a study of PD-1 blockade in classical Hodgkin lymphoma (dated by TCRdb to 2018 to 2021). According to the study, the label for this sample's time point signals: cycle 2 day 1 (C2D1) of nivolumab. Every trial patient had relapsed following autologous stem cell transplantation, and prior brentuximab vedotin exposure was what differed among cohorts A, B and C. Library construction relied on the immunoSEQ multiplex PCR assay. Here the immuneACCESS table is served through TCRdb, limited to in-frame sequences with V and J called. Missing clones are a known gap in these copies; in checked studies unresolved V genes cover under half, and the rest lacks a known reason. Across this sample there are about 36,000 clones, with almost 70% seen only once. 13% to 15% of the sample lies in the top ten. Specimen: peripheral blood mononuclear cells (PBMCs), collected before the second cycle of nivolumab. These receptors came from a human donor with classical Hodgkin lymphoma.

J is TRBJ2-2 and V is TRBV2, with 7 bases identical to TRBD1. Losses at the gene ends were 3 bases for V and 2 bases for J; bases not matched to a gene: 3. The germline V gene has CDR1 SNHLY and CDR2 FYNNEI. The CDR3 loop spans 15 amino acids. CDR3 protein: CASSEYRGNTGELFF. For the CDR3, the DNA is TGTGCCAGCAGTGAGTACAGGGGAAACACCGGGGAGCTGTTTTTT.

V is TRBV27 and J is TRBJ1-3; D is unresolved. The V gene lost 5 bases and the J gene lost 3 bases, with 11 bases spanning the gap. The CDR3 consists of 14 residues. Looked up from germline, CDR1 is MNHEY and CDR2 is SMNVEV (reference sequence). CDR3 sequence: CASSEAPFGNTIYF. As DNA, the CDR3 is TGTGCCAGCAGTGAGGCCCCATTTGGAAACACCATATATTTT.

The gene calls are TRBV5-6 and TRBJ2-3; 11 bases match TRBD2. The V and J ends lost 0 bases and 4 bases, in that order; junction bases with no gene match: 4. Germline V gene lookup returns CDR1 SGHDT and CDR2 YYEEEE. This CDR3 is 16 amino acids long. The CDR3 loop reads CASSLVLAGEADTQYF. The DNA of the CDR3 is TGTGCCAGCAGCTTGGTACTAGCGGGAGAGGCAGATACGCAGTATTTT.

The chain combines TRBV27 with TRBJ2-7; D is possibly TRBD2 (7 bases). The CDR3 is 14 amino acids. Trimming stripped 6 bases from V and 2 bases from J, with 14 bases between. Looked up from germline, CDR1 is MNHEY and CDR2 is SMNVEV (reference sequence). The DNA of the CDR3 is TGTGCCAGCAGGGGGGGGGCTTTGCCCTACGAGCAGTACTTC. Encoded protein: CASRGGALPYEQYF.

Only a few counts were recorded for this clone. The chain is built from TRBV6-5 and TRBJ1-5; perhaps TRBD1 as D (5 bases). Germline V gene sequence: CDR1 MNHEY, CDR2 SVGAGI. V lost 6 bases to trimming and J lost 3 bases, with 15 bases between them. This CDR3 contains 15 residues. The CDR3 reads CASRDGGADNQPQHF. Here the CDR3 DNA reads TGTGCCAGCAGAGACGGGGGTGCGGACAATCAGCCCCAGCATTTT.

For the CDR3, the DNA is TGCGCCAGCAGTTTAGCGGGGACCTCCTACAATGAGCAGTTCTTC. Translation gives CASSLAGTSYNEQFF. This chain connects TRBV5-1 to TRBJ2-1, with TRBD2 matching over 8 bases. CDR3 length equals 15 residues. Trimming removed 5 bases from V and 0 bases from J; junction bases left unmatched: 4. The germline gives CDR1 SGHRS, CDR2 YFSETQ.

This clone came up a few times. CDR3 sequence (DNA): TGTGCCAGTAGGACTAGCGGGGGACACTACGAGCAGTACTTC. Protein product: CASRTSGGHYEQYF. This sequence joins TRBV19 and TRBJ2-7, with 12 bases that match TRBD2. Germline loops: CDR1 LNHDA, CDR2 SQIVND (reference sequence). The J segment lost 3 bases and the V segment lost 6 bases, leaving 3 bases of the junction unmatched. The length of the CDR3 is 14 residues. The full variable domain, rest sourced from reference TRBV19 and TRBJ2-7, is DGGITQSPKYLFRKEGQNVTLSCEQNLNHDAMYWYRQDPGQGLRLIYYSQIVNDFQKGDIAEGYSVSREKKESFPLTVTSAQKNPTAFYLCASRTSGGHYEQYFGPGTRLTVT.

The V call is TRBV6-1, the J call TRBJ1-2; unclear D gene. V was pared by 0 bases and J by 7 bases, with 6 bases between. The CDR3 contains 12 residues. Germline CDR1 MNHNS, CDR2 SASEGT. The CDR3 DNA is TGTGCCAGCAGTGAAGCGCGGGTTGGCTACACCTTC. Encoded protein: CASSEARVGYTF.

The chain carries TRBV4-3 and TRBJ2-1; possible D gene TRBD1, 5 bases. Germline values: CDR1 LGHNA, CDR2 YSLEER. V shed 0 bases and J shed 6 bases, with 12 bases lying between them. There are 15 residues in the CDR3. The CDR3 DNA is TGCGCCAGCAGCCAAGACAGGTATCAGGGCAATGAGCAGTTCTTC. The encoded protein is CASSQDRYQGNEQFF.

This chain connects TRBV4-3 to TRBJ2-3; TRBD2 agrees at 8 bases. The CDR3 runs 16 residues. J was trimmed by 2 bases and V by 0 bases; bases with no gene match: 4. Per germline, CDR1 LGHNA and CDR2 YSLEER. The CDR3 bases are TGCGCCAGCAGCCAAGAAGCGGGGGCCCTCACAGATACGCAGTATTTT. Translating it yields CASSQEAGALTDTQYF.

The J gene is TRBJ1-1, the V gene TRBV6-1; D ambiguous. The V end was cut by 4 bases, the J end by 3 bases, with 9 bases between. The germline V gene has CDR1 MNHNS and CDR2 SASEGT. The CDR3 sequence is 13 residues long. The chain's CDR3 is CASSGRSDTEAFF. Written as DNA, the CDR3 is TGTGCCAGCAGTGGTAGGAGCGACACTGAAGCTTTCTTT.

This chain connects TRBV4-3 to TRBJ2-5; TRBD1 is a possible D gene (6 bases). The V end lost 4 bases, the J end lost 9 bases, and 21 bases lay between the germline ends. The CDR3 consists of 15 residues. CDR1 LGHNA and CDR2 YSLEER come from the germline V gene. The CDR3 sequence is CASSLEIAGVWAQYF. CDR3 nucleotides: TGCGCCAGCAGCCTAGAGATCGCAGGGGTTTGGGCCCAGTACTTC.

The chain recombines TRBV18 with TRBJ2-3; tentative D call: TRBD1 (6 bases). The CDR3 has 17 residues. V lost 2 bases and J 0 bases, leaving 15 bases between the germline ends. Germline V CDR1 and CDR2: KGHSH, LQKENI. The CDR3 is CASSPSQGPISTDTQYF. DNA of the CDR3: TGTGCCAGCTCACCATCACAGGGTCCCATTAGCACAGATACGCAGTATTTT.

The rearrangement links TRBV7-8 to TRBJ2-1; 9 nucleotides match TRBD1. J lost 6 bases, V lost 7 bases, and 10 bases had no gene match. The CDR3 has 15 residues. CDR1 SGHVS and CDR2 FQNEAQ come from the germline V gene. CDR3 in DNA: TGTGCCAGCACCGTTTACAGGGGGCCTTCCAATGAGCAGTTCTTC. Translated, it gives CASTVYRGPSNEQFF. Full variable domain (outside the CDR3, taken from reference TRBV7-8 and TRBJ2-1): GAGVSQSPRYKVAKRGQDVALRCDPISGHVSLFWYQQALGQGPEFLTYFQNEAQLDKSGLPSDRFFAERPEGSVSTLKIQRTQQEDSAVYLCASTVYRGPSNEQFFGPGTRLTVL.

The gene calls are TRBV27 and TRBJ1-2; TRBD1 matches at 8 bases. Germline V CDR1 and CDR2: MNHEY, SMNVEV (reference sequence). This CDR3 region has 14 residues. V dropped 8 bases and J dropped 4; count of bases not matched to a gene: 9. CDR3 coding DNA: TGTGCCAGCGCCCCCCAGGGGGCAGTCTATGGCTACACCTTC. Its translation is CASAPQGAVYGYTF.

This chain uses TRBV6-6 with TRBJ2-7, with D tentatively TRBD2 (7 bases). Trimming removed 9 bases at V and 2 bases at J, with 14 bases between. The CDR3 totals 13 residues. Germline-derived CDR1 and CDR2 are MNHNY and SVGAGI (reference sequence). CDR3 coding DNA: TGTGCCAGTAAGAGGGGGGGGACCTACGAGCAGTACTTC. Amino acid sequence: CASKRGGTYEQYF.

This rearrangement joins TRBV29-1 to TRBJ2-1; TRBD2 aligns across 10 bases. This CDR3 has 13 amino acids. Germline values: CDR1 SQVTM, CDR2 ANQGSEA. V trimming: 4 bases; J trimming: 6 bases; junction bases outside the gene matches: 3. The CDR3 region is CSVGSSGSNEQFF. DNA for the CDR3: TGCAGCGTTGGTTCTAGCGGGAGCAATGAGCAGTTCTTC.

By its share, this clone is medium-sized. V usage is TRBV4-1 and J usage is TRBJ1-2, with 10 bases fitting TRBD1. V gave up 0 bases and J gave up 4 bases; unmatched junction bases: 5. The germline CDR1 and CDR2 sequences are MGHRA and YSYEKL. The CDR3 runs 16 residues. CDR3 region: CASSQDRDRGFYGYTF. CDR3 sequence (DNA): TGCGCCAGCAGCCAAGACCGGGACAGGGGATTCTATGGCTACACCTTC.

The chain couples TRBV7-9 to TRBJ2-7; 9 bases fit TRBD1. CDR1 is SEHNR, CDR2 FQNEAQ, per germline (reference sequence). CDR3 length: 16 amino acids. Unmatched junction bases numbered 12, after V lost 6 bases and J lost 3 bases. Here the CDR3 DNA reads TGTGCCAGCAGTTACCAGAAGGGGACAGGGAACTACGAGCAGTACTTC. It encodes CASSYQKGTGNYEQYF.

This sequence joins TRBV5-4 and TRBJ2-3, with D perhaps given as TRBD1 or TRBD2 (5 bases each). Germline V gene data show CDR1 as SGHNT and CDR2 as YYREEE (reference sequence). The CDR3 spans 16 residues. Between the trimmed V and J ends, which lost 4 bases and 0 bases, there was a span of 15 bases. CDR3 coding DNA: TGTGCCAGCAGCAGGGGCGGTTCGGGGAGCACAGATACGCAGTATTTT. Its translation is CASSRGGSGSTDTQYF.

The V gene is TRBV6-5, the J gene TRBJ1-1; D uncertain. The CDR3 has 14 amino acids. CDR1 is MNHEY and CDR2 is SVGAGI in the germline V gene. Trimming left V 7 bases short and J 1 base short, with 13 bases between. The CDR3 nucleotides read TGTGCCAGCACCGAAAGTTGGTGGAACACTGAAGCTTTCTTT. It is translated as CASTESWWNTEAFF.

Comment on this clone: An end of the junction differs from the germline gene, which may be a read error. The chain has TRBV7-2 and TRBJ2-2; no reliable D call. The germline V gene encodes CDR1 SGHTA and CDR2 FQGNSA. The CDR3 contains 16 residues. The CDR3 nucleotides read TGTGCCAGCAGCTTAAGGCCGAGGCAGAACGCCGGGGAGCTGTTTTTT. Translating it yields CASSLRPRQNAGELFF.

This clone was observed once. This chain connects TRBV27 to TRBJ1-2; D perhaps matches TRBD1 (5 bases). Germline CDR1 MNHEY, CDR2 SMNVEV (reference sequence). Trimming shortened V by 2 bases and J by 2 bases, and 9 bases separated the two germline ends. This CDR3 has 14 residues. Here the CDR3 DNA reads TGTGCCAGCAGTTTAAACAGGAGAAACTATGGCTACACCTTC. Translation: CASSLNRRNYGYTF.

This clone was observed a handful of times. The chain links TRBV5-1 to TRBJ2-1; the D gene could be TRBD1 or TRBD2 (6 bases each). V shed 1 base and J shed 4 bases, with 15 bases lying between them. Germline V gives CDR1 SGHRS, CDR2 YFSETQ. The CDR3 has 16 residues. CDR3 in DNA: TGCGCCAGCAGCTTGTGGGGGGATGACAGGTACAATGAGCAGTTCTTC. It codes for CASSLWGDDRYNEQFF.

This chain joins TRBV25-1 and TRBJ2-7; 7 bases agree with TRBD2. Germline lookup yields CDR1 MGHDK and CDR2 SYGVNS. This CDR3 is 17 amino acids long. Trimming cost V 4 bases and J 0 bases; bases outside gene matches: 12. CDR3 nucleotide sequence: TGTGCCAGCAGTGCCCATTCTTGGGGGGGGAGCTCCTACGAGCAGTACTTC. Translation gives CASSAHSWGGSSYEQYF.

This clone was found once. This chain links TRBV2 with TRBJ1-4; 10 bases are a match to TRBD1. The V gene's germline CDR1 is SNHLY and CDR2 FYNNEI. Germline trimming cut 0 bases from V and 5 bases from J; bases unmatched to any gene: 0. CDR3 length: 15 residues. The CDR3 sequence is CASSEAGQGNEKLFF. The CDR3 DNA sequence: TGTGCCAGCAGTGAAGCGGGACAGGGGAATGAAAAACTGTTTTTT.

Sample share makes this clone medium-sized. The chain is built from TRBV10-3 and TRBJ1-6; D gene unclear. The V gene lost 8 bases and the J gene lost 7 bases, with 12 bases spanning the gap. The germline CDR1 and CDR2 sequences are ENHRY and SYGVKD. The CDR3 has 13 amino acids. The DNA for the CDR3 is TGTGCCATCGCGGGGAATCAGAATTCACCCCTCCACTTT. Translating gives CAIAGNQNSPLHF.

This rearrangement joins TRBV7-9 to TRBJ2-1; possibly TRBD2 for D (6 bases). Germline V gene lookup returns CDR1 SEHNR and CDR2 FQNEAQ (reference sequence). This CDR3 has 15 amino acids. The V end lost 6 bases, the J end lost 4 bases, and 16 bases lay between the germline ends. In DNA form, the CDR3 reads TGTGCCAGCAGTTTGGGAGTAGCGGCATACAATGAGCAGTTCTTC. Protein product: CASSLGVAAYNEQFF.

The J gene is TRBJ2-1, the V gene TRBV20-1; no firm D call. This CDR3 is built from 10 residues. Trimming stripped 7 bases from V and 6 bases from J, with 7 bases between. Germline V gives CDR1 DFQATT, CDR2 SNEGSKA (reference sequence). The CDR3 region is CSVMSNEQFF. The DNA of the CDR3 is TGCAGTGTTATGTCCAATGAGCAGTTCTTC.

The chain is built from TRBV19 and TRBJ2-3, with D tentatively TRBD1 (5 bases). Germline assignment: CDR1 LNHDA and CDR2 SQIVND (reference sequence). The V end lost 3 bases, the J end lost 15 bases, and 10 bases lay between the germline ends. The CDR3 has 10 residues. CDR3 bases: TGTGCCAGTAGTATCGGACACCCTTATTTT. Its translation is CASSIGHPYF.